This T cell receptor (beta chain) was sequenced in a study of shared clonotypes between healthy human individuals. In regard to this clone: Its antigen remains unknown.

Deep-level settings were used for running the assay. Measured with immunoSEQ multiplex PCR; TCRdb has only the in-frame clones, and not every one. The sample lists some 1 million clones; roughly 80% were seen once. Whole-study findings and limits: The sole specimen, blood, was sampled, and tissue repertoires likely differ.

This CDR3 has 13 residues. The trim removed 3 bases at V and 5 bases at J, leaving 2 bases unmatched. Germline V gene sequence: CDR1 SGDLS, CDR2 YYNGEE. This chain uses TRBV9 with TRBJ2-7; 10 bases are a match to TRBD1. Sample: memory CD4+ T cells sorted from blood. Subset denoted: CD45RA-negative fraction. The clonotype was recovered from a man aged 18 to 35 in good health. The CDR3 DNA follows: TGTGCCAGCAGCGCAGGACAGGGGGACGAGCAGTACTTC. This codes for CASSAGQGDEQYF. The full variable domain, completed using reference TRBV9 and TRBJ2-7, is DSGVTQTPKHLITATGQRVTLRCSPRSGDLSVYWYQQSLDQGLQFLIQYYNGEERAKGNILERFSAQQFPDLHSELNLSSLELGDSALYFCASSAGQGDEQYFGPGTRLTVT.